Included here is one T cell receptor (beta chain) sequence, with context. Its target is not known. This sample was taken from a study of neoadjuvant nivolumab and ipilimumab in lung cancer. Points from the study as a whole: TCR receptors were sequenced in few samples. Higher pretherapy blood TCR richness went with higher resected-tumor richness. Pathologic regression was not significantly tied to TCR clonality. From pretherapy to surgery, tumor richness and clonality rose with dual therapy.

Profiling relied on immunoSEQ multiplex PCR, and the TCRdb table lists in-frame clones only, not all of them. The sample lists tens of thousands of clones, roughly nine tenths occurring once. CDR1 is MNHEY, CDR2 SVGAGI, per germline. Trimming took off 4 bases at V and 0 bases at J, with 16 bases between the two ends. This CDR3 is 16 amino acids long. The clonotype comes from an adult with non-small cell lung cancer. The rearrangement uses TRBV6-5 and TRBJ2-7, with D maybe TRBD2 (5 bases). The sequences come from peripheral blood, collected after neoadjuvant nivolumab, alone or with ipilimumab, at or shortly before surgery. In DNA, the CDR3 is TGTGCCAGCAGTTCCGCAGTTTTTGGGAGCTCCTACGAGCAGTACTTC. This encodes CASSSAVFGSSYEQYF.